This TCR beta chain was retrieved from a study of shared clonotypes between healthy human individuals. Background on the study: A donor's plate count was three for CD4 naive and three for CD4 memory; CD8 naive had two and CD8 memory one.

Comment on this clone: Its antigen is undetermined.

Notes on the study in general: Roughly 5% of naive CD4 clonotypes were shared across four donors. What rarefaction showed was incomplete sorted-subset sequencing despite large depth.

V lost 4 bases, J lost 0 bases, and 17 bases lay in between. From germline, CDR1 is SGHNT and CDR2 YYREEE (reference sequence). The CDR3 consists of 16 residues. Assay: immunoSEQ multiplex PCR; the TCRdb copy retains only in-frame clones and omits some. The repertoire holds some 2.3 million clones, with 93% as singletons. The chain combines TRBV5-4 with TRBJ2-7, with D perhaps matching TRBD1 (6 bases). Sequencing was carried out using naive CD4+ T cells from PBMCs. As to subset: CD45RA+ positively selected. This TCR came from a man younger than 35 in good health. Some clones in this sample may be carry-over from other donors' samples. CDR3 loop: CASSGGGGQNSYEQYF. CDR3 coding DNA: TGTGCCAGCAGCGGTGGGGGCGGACAGAACTCCTACGAGCAGTACTTC.